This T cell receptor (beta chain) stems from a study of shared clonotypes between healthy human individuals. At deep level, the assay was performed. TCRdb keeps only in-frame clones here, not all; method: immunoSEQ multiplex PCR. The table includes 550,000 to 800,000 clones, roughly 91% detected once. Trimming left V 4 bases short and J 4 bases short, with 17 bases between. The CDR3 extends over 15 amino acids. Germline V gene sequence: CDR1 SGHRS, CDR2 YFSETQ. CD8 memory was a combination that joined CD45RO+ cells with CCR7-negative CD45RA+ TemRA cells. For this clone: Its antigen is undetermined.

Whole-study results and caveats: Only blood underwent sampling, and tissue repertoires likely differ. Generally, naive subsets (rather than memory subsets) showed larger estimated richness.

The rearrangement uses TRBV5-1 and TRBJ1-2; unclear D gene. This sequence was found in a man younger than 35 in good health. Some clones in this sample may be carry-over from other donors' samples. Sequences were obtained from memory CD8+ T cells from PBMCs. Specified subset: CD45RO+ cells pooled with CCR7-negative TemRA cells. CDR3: CASSPMIPGTYGYTF. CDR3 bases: TGCGCCAGCAGCCCCATGATTCCGGGTACCTATGGCTACACCTTC.